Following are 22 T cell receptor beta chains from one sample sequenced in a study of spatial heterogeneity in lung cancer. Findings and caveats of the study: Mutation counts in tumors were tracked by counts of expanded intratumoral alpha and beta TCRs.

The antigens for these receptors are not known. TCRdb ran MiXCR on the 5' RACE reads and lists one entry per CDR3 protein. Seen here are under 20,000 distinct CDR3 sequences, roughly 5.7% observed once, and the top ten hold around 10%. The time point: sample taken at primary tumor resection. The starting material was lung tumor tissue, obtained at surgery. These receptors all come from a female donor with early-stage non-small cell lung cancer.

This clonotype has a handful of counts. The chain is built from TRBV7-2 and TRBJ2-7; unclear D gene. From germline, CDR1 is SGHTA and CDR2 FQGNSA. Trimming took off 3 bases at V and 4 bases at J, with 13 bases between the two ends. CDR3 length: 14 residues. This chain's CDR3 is CASSLVPGPYEQYF. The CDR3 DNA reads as TGTGCCAGCAGCTTGGTTCCCGGACCTTACGAGCAGTACTTC.

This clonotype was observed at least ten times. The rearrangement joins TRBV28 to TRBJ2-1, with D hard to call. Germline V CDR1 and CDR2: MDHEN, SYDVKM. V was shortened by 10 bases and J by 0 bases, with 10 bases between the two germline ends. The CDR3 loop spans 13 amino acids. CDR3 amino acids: CATRANSYNEQFF. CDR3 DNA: TGTGCCACCCGGGCTAACTCCTACAATGAGCAGTTCTTC.

The CDR3 loop is CASSTRGGLEQYF. DNA of the CDR3: TGTGCCAGCAGCACCCGGGGGGGTCTCGAGCAGTACTTC. The rearrangement joins TRBV5-6 to TRBJ2-7; 8 bases fit TRBD2. This CDR3 is built from 13 residues. Germline V gene data show CDR1 as SGHDT and CDR2 as YYEEEE. Trimming took 4 bases from V and 6 from J; bases not matched to a gene: 6. Based on the CDR3 plus reference TRBV5-6 and TRBJ2-7, the full variable domain is DAGVTQSPTHLIKTRGQQVTLRCSPKSGHDTVSWYQQALGQGPQFIFQYYEEEERQRGNFPDRFSGHQFPNYSSELNVNALLLGDSALYLCASSTRGGLEQYFGPGTRLTVT.

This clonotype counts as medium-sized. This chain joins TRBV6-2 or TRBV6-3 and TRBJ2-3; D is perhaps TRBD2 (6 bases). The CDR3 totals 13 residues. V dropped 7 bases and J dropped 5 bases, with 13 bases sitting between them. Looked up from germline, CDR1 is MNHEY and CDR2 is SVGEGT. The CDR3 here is CASTGGPGDTQYF. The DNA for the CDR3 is TGTGCCAGCACCGGAGGGCCGGGAGATACGCAGTATTTT.

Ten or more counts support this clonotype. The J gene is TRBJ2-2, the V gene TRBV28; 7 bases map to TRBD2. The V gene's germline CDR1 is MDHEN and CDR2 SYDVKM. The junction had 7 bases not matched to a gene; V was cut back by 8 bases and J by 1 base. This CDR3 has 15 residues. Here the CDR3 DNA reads TGTGCCAGCCGATTGATAGCGGGGAACACCGGGGAGCTGTTTTTT. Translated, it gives CASRLIAGNTGELFF.

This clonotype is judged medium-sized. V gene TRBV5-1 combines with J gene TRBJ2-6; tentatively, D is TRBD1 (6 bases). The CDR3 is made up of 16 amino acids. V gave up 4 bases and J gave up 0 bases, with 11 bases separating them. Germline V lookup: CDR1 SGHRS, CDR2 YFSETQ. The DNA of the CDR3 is TGCGCCAGCAGCACCGGACAGTTCTCTGGGGCCAACGTCCTGACTTTC. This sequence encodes CASSTGQFSGANVLTF.

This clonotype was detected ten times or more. CDR3 amino acids: CATSTFEGPLGGQPQHF. CDR3 sequence (DNA): TGTGCCACCAGCACTTTCGAAGGGCCCCTTGGCGGTCAGCCCCAGCATTTT. J is TRBJ1-5 and V is TRBV15; D gene unclear. Germline V gene lookup returns CDR1 LNHNV and CDR2 YYDKDF (reference sequence). V was cut by 4 bases and J by 6 bases, with 22 bases left in between. This CDR3 region has 17 residues.

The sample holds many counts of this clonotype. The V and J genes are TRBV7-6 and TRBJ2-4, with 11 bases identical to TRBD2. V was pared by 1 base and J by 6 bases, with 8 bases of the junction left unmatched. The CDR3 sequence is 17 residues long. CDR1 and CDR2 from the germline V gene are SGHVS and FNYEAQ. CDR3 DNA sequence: TGTGCCAGCAGCTTAGAACCTAGCGGGAGGCGTGGAAACATTCAGTACTTC. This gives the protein CASSLEPSGRRGNIQYF.

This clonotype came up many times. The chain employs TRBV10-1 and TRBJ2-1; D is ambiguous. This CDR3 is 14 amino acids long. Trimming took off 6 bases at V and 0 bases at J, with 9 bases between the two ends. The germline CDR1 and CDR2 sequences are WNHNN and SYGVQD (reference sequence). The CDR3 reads CASSRDLSYNEQFF. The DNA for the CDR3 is TGCGCCAGCAGCCGAGACCTCTCCTACAATGAGCAGTTCTTC.

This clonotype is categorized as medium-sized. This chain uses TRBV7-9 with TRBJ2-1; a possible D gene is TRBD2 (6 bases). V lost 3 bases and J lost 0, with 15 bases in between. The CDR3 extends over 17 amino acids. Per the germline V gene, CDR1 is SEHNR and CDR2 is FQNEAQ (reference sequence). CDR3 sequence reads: CASSLGGAGSSYNEQFF. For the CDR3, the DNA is TGTGCCAGCAGCTTGGGCGGGGCGGGGAGCTCCTACAATGAGCAGTTCTTC. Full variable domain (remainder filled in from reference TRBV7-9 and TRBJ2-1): DTGVSQNPRHKITKRGQNVTFRCDPISEHNRLYWYRQTLGQGPEFLTYFQNEAQLEKSRLLSDRFSAERPKGSFSTLEIQRTEQGDSAMYLCASSLGGAGSSYNEQFFGPGTRLTVL.

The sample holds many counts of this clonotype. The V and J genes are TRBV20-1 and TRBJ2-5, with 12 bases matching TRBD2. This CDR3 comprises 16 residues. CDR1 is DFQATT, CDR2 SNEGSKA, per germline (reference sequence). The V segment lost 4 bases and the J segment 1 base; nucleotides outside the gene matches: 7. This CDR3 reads CSATSTSGSPQETQYF. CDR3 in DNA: TGCAGTGCTACATCGACTAGCGGGAGTCCCCAAGAGACCCAGTACTTC.

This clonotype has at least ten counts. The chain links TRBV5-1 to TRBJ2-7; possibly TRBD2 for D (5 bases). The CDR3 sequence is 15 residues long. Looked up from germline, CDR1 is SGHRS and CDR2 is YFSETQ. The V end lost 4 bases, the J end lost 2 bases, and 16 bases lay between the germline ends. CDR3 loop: CASSPGGGLPYEQYF. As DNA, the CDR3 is TGCGCCAGCAGCCCGGGCGGTGGACTGCCCTACGAGCAGTACTTC.

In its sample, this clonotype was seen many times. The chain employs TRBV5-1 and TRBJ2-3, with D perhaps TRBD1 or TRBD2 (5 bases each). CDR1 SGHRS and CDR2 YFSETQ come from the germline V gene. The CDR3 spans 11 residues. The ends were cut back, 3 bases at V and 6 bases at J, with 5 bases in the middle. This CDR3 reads CASSWGDTQYF. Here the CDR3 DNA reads TGCGCCAGCAGCTGGGGGGATACGCAGTATTTT.

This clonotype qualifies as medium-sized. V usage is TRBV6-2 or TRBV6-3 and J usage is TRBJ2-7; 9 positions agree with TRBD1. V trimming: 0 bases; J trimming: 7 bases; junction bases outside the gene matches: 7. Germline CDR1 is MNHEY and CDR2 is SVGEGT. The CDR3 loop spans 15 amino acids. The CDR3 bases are TGTGCCAGCAGTTACTCGTGGACAGGGGCTGGGGAGCAGTACTTC. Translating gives CASSYSWTGAGEQYF.

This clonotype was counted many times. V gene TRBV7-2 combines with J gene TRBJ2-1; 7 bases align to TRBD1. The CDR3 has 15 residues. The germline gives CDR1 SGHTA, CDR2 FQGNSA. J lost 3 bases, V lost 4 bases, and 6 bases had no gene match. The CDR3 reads CASSSTGQYYNEQFF. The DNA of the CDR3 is TGTGCCAGCAGCTCAACGGGACAGTACTACAATGAGCAGTTCTTC. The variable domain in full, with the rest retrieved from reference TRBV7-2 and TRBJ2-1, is GAGVSQSPSNKVTEKGKDVELRCDPISGHTALYWYRQSLGQGLEFLIYFQGNSAPDKSGLPSDRFSAERTGGSVSTLTIQRTQQEDSAVYLCASSSTGQYYNEQFFGPGTRLTVL.

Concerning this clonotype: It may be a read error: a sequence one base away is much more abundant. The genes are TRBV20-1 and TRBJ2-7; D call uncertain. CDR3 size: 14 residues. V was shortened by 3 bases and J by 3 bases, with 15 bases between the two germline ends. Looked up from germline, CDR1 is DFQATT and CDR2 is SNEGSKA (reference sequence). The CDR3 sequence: CSARSPEVGYEQYF. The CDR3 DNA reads TGCAGTGCTAGGTCCCCAGAGGTTGGCTACGAGCAGTACTTC.

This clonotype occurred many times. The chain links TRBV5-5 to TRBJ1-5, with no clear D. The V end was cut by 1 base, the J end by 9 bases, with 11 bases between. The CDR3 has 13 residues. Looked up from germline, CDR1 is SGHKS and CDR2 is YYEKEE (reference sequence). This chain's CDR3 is CASSLSVVGPQHF. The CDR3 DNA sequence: TGTGCCAGCAGCTTGTCCGTCGTGGGGCCCCAGCATTTT.

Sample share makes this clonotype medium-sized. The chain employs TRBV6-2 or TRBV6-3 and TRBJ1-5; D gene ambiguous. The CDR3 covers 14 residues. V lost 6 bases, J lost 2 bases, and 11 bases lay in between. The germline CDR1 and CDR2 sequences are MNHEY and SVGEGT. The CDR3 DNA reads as TGTGCCAGCAGGCAGCCCCGGGGCAATCAGCCCCAGCATTTT. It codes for CASRQPRGNQPQHF.

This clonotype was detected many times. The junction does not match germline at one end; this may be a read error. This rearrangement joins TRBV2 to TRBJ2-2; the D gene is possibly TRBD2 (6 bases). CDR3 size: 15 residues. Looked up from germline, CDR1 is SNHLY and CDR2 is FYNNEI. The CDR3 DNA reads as TGTGCCAGCGGTGAATGGCAGGAGGGGATCGGGGAGCTGTTTTTT. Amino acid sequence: CASGEWQEGIGELFF.

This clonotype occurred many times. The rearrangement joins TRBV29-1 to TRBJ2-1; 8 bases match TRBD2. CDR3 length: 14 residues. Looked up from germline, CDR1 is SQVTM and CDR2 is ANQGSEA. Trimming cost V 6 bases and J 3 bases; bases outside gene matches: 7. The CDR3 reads CSVRLARRYNEQFF. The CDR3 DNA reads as TGCAGCGTGAGACTAGCGCGCCGCTACAATGAGCAGTTCTTC.

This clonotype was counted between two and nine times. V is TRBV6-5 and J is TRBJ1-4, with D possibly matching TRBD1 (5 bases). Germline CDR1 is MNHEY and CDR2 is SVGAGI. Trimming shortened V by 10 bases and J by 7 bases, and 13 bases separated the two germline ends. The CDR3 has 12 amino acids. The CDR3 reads CATRGVGEKLFF. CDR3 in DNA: TGTGCCACCCGAGGGGTTGGTGAAAAACTGTTTTTT.

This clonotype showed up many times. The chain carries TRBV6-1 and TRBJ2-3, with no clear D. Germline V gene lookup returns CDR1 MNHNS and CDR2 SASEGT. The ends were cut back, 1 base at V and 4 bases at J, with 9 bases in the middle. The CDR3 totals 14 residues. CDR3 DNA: TGTGCCAGCAGTGAAGTGGTAAGGCCAGATACGCAGTATTTT. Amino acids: CASSEVVRPDTQYF.